The 29 T cell receptor beta chains below were found in one sample sequenced in a study of T cell responses to AZD1222 COVID-19 vaccine (dated by TCRdb to 2020 to 2023). The time point label, as the study defines it: baseline before first vaccination. Library construction relied on the immunoSEQ multiplex PCR assay. The clones in this table, taken by TCRdb from immuneACCESS, are in-frame only. Not every clone is retained; where verified, under half of the shortfall comes from an unresolved V gene, and the cause of the rest is unknown. In this sample the table shows about 79,000 clones, around 82% of which occur a single time. Of the sample, 20% to 25% is held by the ten largest clones. Specimen: peripheral blood, collected on day 0 of AZD1222 vaccination. Receptors originate from an adult in good health.

This sequence joins TRBV23-1 and TRBJ1-2, with a tentative D call TRBD1 (5 bases). TRBV23-1 carries the ORF label, with uncertain function. Trimming took off 2 bases at V and 0 bases at J, with 10 bases between the two ends. The CDR3 runs 15 residues. The CDR3 spells CASSQRGGPNYGYTF. Here the CDR3 DNA reads TGCGCCAGCAGTCAACGCGGGGGTCCTAACTATGGCTACACCTTC.

V gene TRBV18 combines with J gene TRBJ1-4; 10 nucleotides line up with TRBD1. Unmatched junction bases numbered 5, after V lost 3 bases and J lost 7 bases. Germline V CDR1 and CDR2: KGHSH, LQKENI. The CDR3 is 15 amino acids. The CDR3 DNA sequence: TGTGCCAGCTCACCCCCGACAGGGGGCCGTGAAAAACTGTTTTTT. Translation gives CASSPPTGGREKLFF.

The J gene is TRBJ1-6, the V gene TRBV18; D not resolved. With 6 bases removed from V and 5 bases from J, the gap between germline ends came to 8 bases. The V gene's germline CDR1 is KGHSH and CDR2 LQKENI. This CDR3 spans 13 amino acids. For the CDR3, the DNA is TGTGCCAGCTCCATAAATGATAATTCACCCCTCCACTTT. Translated, it gives CASSINDNSPLHF.

J is TRBJ2-7 and V is TRBV18; D may match TRBD1 or TRBD2 (7 bases each). V lost 2 bases and J 6 bases, leaving 14 bases between the germline ends. The length of the CDR3 is 14 residues. Germline-derived CDR1 and CDR2 are KGHSH and LQKENI. The CDR3 coding sequence is TGTGCCAGCTCACCAAGGGAGGGGGCGGGCGAGCAGTACTTC. This codes for CASSPREGAGEQYF.

The chain is built from TRBV19 and TRBJ2-1; 13 positions match TRBD2. The CDR3 totals 17 residues. Germline values: CDR1 LNHDA, CDR2 SQIVND (reference sequence). The junction had 8 bases not matched to a gene; V was cut back by 9 bases and J by 0 bases. The CDR3 loop reads CASQTSGRPLSYNEQFF. In nucleotides, the CDR3 is TGTGCCAGCCAGACTAGCGGGAGGCCCCTCTCCTACAATGAGCAGTTCTTC.

The chain recombines TRBV3-1 (or the pseudogene TRBV3-2) with TRBJ2-5; D remains ambiguous. Germline V CDR1 and CDR2: LGHDT, YNNKEL (reference sequence). The CDR3 loop spans 15 amino acids. V shed 0 bases and J shed 2 bases, with 10 bases lying between them. This CDR3 is CASSQDPTAQETQYF. CDR3 coding DNA: TGTGCCAGCAGCCAAGATCCGACGGCTCAAGAGACCCAGTACTTC.

This chain links TRBV9 with TRBJ1-3; D not certain. CDR3 length equals 16 residues. Per the germline V gene, CDR1 is SGDLS and CDR2 is YYNGEE. V gave up 0 bases and J gave up 0 bases, with 10 bases separating them. CDR3 sequence (DNA): TGTGCCAGCAGCGTAGGGGTAAGGAGCTCTGGAAACACCATATATTTT. This gives the protein CASSVGVRSSGNTIYF.

The chain links TRBV23-1 to TRBJ2-7, with TRBD1 as a possible D gene (6 bases). TRBV23-1 is an open reading frame, and its role is uncertain. Trimming took 0 bases from V and 1 from J, leaving 13 bases between them. This CDR3 region has 16 residues. The CDR3 nucleotides read TGCGCCAGCAGTCAATCCTGCAGGGGTGCTTCCTACGAGCAGTACTTC. This codes for CASSQSCRGASYEQYF.

The chain carries TRBV28 and TRBJ1-5, with D possibly matching TRBD1 (6 bases). V gave up 8 bases and J gave up 1 base, with 12 bases separating them. Per germline, CDR1 MDHEN and CDR2 SYDVKM. The CDR3 totals 14 residues. The CDR3 loop reads CASLQGGSNQPQHF. The CDR3 nucleotides read TGTGCCAGCTTACAGGGAGGGAGCAATCAGCCCCAGCATTTT.

The chain uses TRBV10-1 and TRBJ2-1, with D possibly matching TRBD2 (6 bases). Trimming pared 10 bases from V and 2 bases from J, leaving 12 bases between. Germline values: CDR1 WNHNN, CDR2 SYGVQD (reference sequence). The CDR3 covers 13 residues. The CDR3: CANTGVTYNEQFF. The CDR3 DNA follows: TGCGCCAACACGGGGGTTACCTACAATGAGCAGTTCTTC.

This clone has only a few counts. The V and J genes are TRBV14 and TRBJ2-7; either TRBD1 or TRBD2 may supply D (5 bases each). V lost 1 base, J lost 6 bases, and 10 bases lay in between. The CDR3 loop spans 13 amino acids. The germline V gene has CDR1 SGHDN and CDR2 FVKESK. CDR3 residues: CASSQGYGAEQYF. The CDR3, as DNA: TGTGCCAGCAGCCAAGGTTACGGGGCCGAGCAGTACTTC.

This chain joins TRBV9 and TRBJ1-5; maybe TRBD1 (5 bases). CDR1 SGDLS and CDR2 YYNGEE come from the germline V gene. With 5 bases removed from V and 6 bases from J, the gap between germline ends came to 18 bases. The CDR3 totals 15 residues. The CDR3 spells CASSARADGSQPQHF. In DNA form, the CDR3 reads TGTGCCAGCAGTGCCAGGGCAGATGGGAGTCAGCCCCAGCATTTT.

The CDR3 protein is CPPSPRLGGGGRGGNEQFF. For the CDR3, the DNA is TGCCCCCCCAGCCCCCGACTCGGGGGTGGGGGGCGGGGGGGTAATGAGCAGTTCTTC. The chain employs TRBV4-1 and TRBJ2-1; 9 nucleotides agree with TRBD2. The length of the CDR3 is 19 residues. Germline V gene lookup returns CDR1 MGHRA and CDR2 YSYEKL.

The sample holds one count of this clone. This sequence joins TRBV6-5 and TRBJ2-2; tentatively, D is TRBD1 or TRBD2 (5 bases each). Trimming stripped 4 bases from V and 3 bases from J, with 12 bases between. The germline CDR1 and CDR2 sequences are MNHEY and SVGAGI. This CDR3 comprises 15 residues. CDR3 sequence: CASSSPQGDTGELFF. The CDR3 bases are TGTGCCAGCAGTTCTCCGCAGGGAGACACCGGGGAGCTGTTTTTT.

This rearrangement joins TRBV30 to TRBJ1-1; possibly TRBD1 for D (5 bases). Per germline, CDR1 GTSNPN and CDR2 SVGIG (reference sequence). The CDR3 has 13 amino acids. Trimming pared 3 bases from V and 1 base from J, leaving 9 bases between. CDR3 nucleotide sequence: TGTGCCTGGAGCAGGGCGCCGAACACTGAAGCTTTCTTT. Protein sequence: CAWSRAPNTEAFF.

In its sample, this clone was seen a few times. This CDR3 reads CASRLAGGGGELFF. The CDR3 bases are TGTGCCAGCAGACTAGCGGGGGGTGGTGGGGAGCTGTTTTTT. The rearrangement joins TRBV27 to TRBJ2-2; 12 nucleotides agree with TRBD2. The CDR3 length is 14 residues. Germline lookup yields CDR1 MNHEY and CDR2 SMNVEV (reference sequence). V trimming: 6 bases; J trimming: 8 bases; junction bases outside the gene matches: 4.

This clone came up once. The rearrangement links TRBV7-6 to TRBJ1-6; maybe TRBD1 (6 bases). The ends were cut back, 5 bases at V and 6 bases at J, with 14 bases in the middle. The CDR3 is made up of 15 amino acids. The germline CDR1 and CDR2 sequences are SGHVS and FNYEAQ. The CDR3 loop reads CASSTGQSSNSPLHF. The CDR3 nucleotides are TGTGCCAGCAGCACCGGACAGTCATCTAATTCACCCCTCCACTTT.

The chain joins TRBV12-5 to TRBJ1-1; 8 bases are shared with TRBD1. The J segment lost 5 bases and the V segment lost 5 bases, leaving 7 bases of the junction unmatched. Germline CDR1 and CDR2: LGHNT and FRNRAP. There are 14 residues in the CDR3. Here the CDR3 reads CASGAGQGDTEAFF. The CDR3 DNA reads as TGTGCTAGTGGTGCAGGACAGGGCGATACTGAAGCTTTCTTT.

The V call is TRBV15, the J call TRBJ2-5; 7 positions match TRBD1. The ends lost 1 base at V and 5 bases at J; junction bases unmatched: 10. This CDR3 is built from 16 residues. Germline lookup yields CDR1 LNHNV and CDR2 YYDKDF (reference sequence). Written as DNA, the CDR3 is TGTGCCACCAGCAGAGGGCAAGACAGGGTGCGGGAGACCCAGTACTTC. Protein sequence: CATSRGQDRVRETQYF. Full variable domain (missing parts from reference TRBV15 and TRBJ2-5): DAMVIQNPRYQVTQFGKPVTLSCSQTLNHNVMYWYQQKSSQAPKLLFHYYDKDFNNEADTPDNFQSRRPNTSFCFLDIRSPGLGDTAMYLCATSRGQDRVRETQYFGPGTRLLVL.

This clone appeared once. The chain uses TRBV30 and TRBJ2-7; possibly TRBD2 for D (6 bases). The germline V and J ends were trimmed by 6 bases and 3 bases, with 18 bases remaining between them. CDR1 and CDR2 from the germline V gene are GTSNPN and SVGIG (reference sequence). CDR3 size: 14 residues. In nucleotides, the CDR3 is TGTGCCTGTACGAGGGAGGAAACGCACTACGAGCAGTACTTC. It is translated as CACTREETHYEQYF.

V usage is TRBV2 and J usage is TRBJ1-5; 10 nucleotides match TRBD1. Germline V gene sequence: CDR1 SNHLY, CDR2 FYNNEI. The V segment lost 8 bases and the J segment 0 bases; nucleotides outside the gene matches: 10. The CDR3 runs to 17 residues. The CDR3 here is CASSGQGFTLSNQPQHF. DNA for the CDR3: TGTGCCAGCTCGGGACAGGGGTTCACCCTTAGCAATCAGCCCCAGCATTTT.

The chain links TRBV2 to TRBJ2-1, with 12 bases identical to TRBD2. The CDR3 runs 15 residues. The germline V gene has CDR1 SNHLY and CDR2 FYNNEI. The ends lost 5 bases at V and 4 bases at J; junction bases unmatched: 3. CDR3 nucleotide sequence: TGTGCCAGCAGTCTACTAGCGGGGGGTTACAATGAGCAGTTCTTC. This sequence encodes CASSLLAGGYNEQFF.

The rearrangement uses TRBV20-1 and TRBJ2-1; 10 nucleotides agree with TRBD2. Germline V gene data show CDR1 as DFQATT and CDR2 as SNEGSKA (reference sequence). CDR3 size: 14 residues. Unmatched junction bases numbered 8, after V lost 3 bases and J lost 9 bases. The CDR3 bases are TGCAGTGCTAGTCGCACTAGCGGGGCGGGTGAGCAGTTCTTC. Its translation: CSASRTSGAGEQFF.

The chain recombines TRBV11-3 with TRBJ2-3, with 7 bases matching TRBD1. The germline V gene has CDR1 SGHNT and CDR2 YENEEA. J gave up 4 bases and V 5 bases, and 12 bases lay outside the gene matches. This CDR3 contains 16 residues. CDR3 nucleotide sequence: TGTGCCAGCAGCAGTACAGGGGCGGTTTCTCCAGATACGCAGTATTTT. Translating it yields CASSSTGAVSPDTQYF.

This chain joins TRBV29-1 and TRBJ2-7, with D perhaps matching TRBD1 or TRBD2 (6 bases each). Deletions cut 5 bases from V and 6 bases from J, with 14 bases between. This CDR3 comprises 12 residues. The germline CDR1 and CDR2 sequences are SQVTM and ANQGSEA. CDR3 protein: CSVLEGVSEQYF. The CDR3 DNA reads as TGCAGCGTTCTGGAGGGGGTTAGCGAGCAGTACTTC.

This clone is deemed medium-sized. V and J are TRBV7-6 and TRBJ2-7; the match to TRBD1 covers 7 bases. This CDR3 has 16 amino acids. Germline CDR1 and CDR2: SGHVS and FNYEAQ. With V trimmed by 0 bases and J by 1 base, 6 bases remained unmatched. Written as DNA, the CDR3 is TGTGCCAGCAGCTTAGCACAGGGGAAGGGATCCTACGAGCAGTACTTC. Translating it yields CASSLAQGKGSYEQYF. The full variable domain, rest sourced from reference TRBV7-6 and TRBJ2-7, is GAGVSQSPRYKVTKRGQDVALRCDPISGHVSLYWYRQALGQGPEFLTYFNYEAQQDKSGLPNDRFSAERPEGSISTLTIQRTEQRDSAMYRCASSLAQGKGSYEQYFGPGTRLTVT.

The genes are TRBV11-3 and TRBJ1-5; the D gene is possibly TRBD1 (5 bases). The CDR3 is 14 residues long. CDR1 SGHNT and CDR2 YENEEA come from the germline V gene. V lost 8 bases to trimming and J lost 3 bases, with 14 bases between them. This chain's CDR3 is CASGRQKVNQPQHF. The CDR3 nucleotides are TGTGCCAGCGGCCGACAGAAAGTCAATCAGCCCCAGCATTTT. Complete variable domain (other parts from reference TRBV11-3 and TRBJ1-5): EAGVVQSPRYKIIEKKQPVAFWCNPISGHNTLYWYLQNLGQGPELLIRYENEEAVDDSQLPKDRFSAERLKGVDSTLKIQPAELGDSAVYLCASGRQKVNQPQHFGDGTRLSIL.

The rearrangement joins TRBV12-5 to TRBJ1-5; D is undetermined. CDR3 size: 14 residues. Trimming shortened V by 2 bases and J by 7 bases, and 12 bases separated the two germline ends. Germline V gene lookup returns CDR1 LGHNT and CDR2 FRNRAP. The CDR3, as DNA: TGTGCTAGTGGTTTGAACAGCAGAGGGCAGCCCCAGCATTTT. It yields the protein CASGLNSRGQPQHF. Using reference TRBV12-5 and TRBJ1-5 for the parts outside the CDR3, the full variable domain is DARVTQTPRHKVTEMGQEVTMRCQPILGHNTVFWYRQTMMQGLELLAYFRNRAPLDDSGMPKDRFSAEMPDATLATLKIQPSEPRDSAVYFCASGLNSRGQPQHFGDGTRLSIL.

This CDR3 is CASSLGNRNNEQFF. The CDR3 coding sequence is TGTGCCAGCAGCTTGGGAAACAGGAACAATGAGCAGTTCTTC. The chain couples TRBV5-8 to TRBJ2-1, with TRBD1 as a possible D gene (5 bases). This CDR3 has 14 amino acids. Germline V lookup: CDR1 SGHTS, CDR2 YDEGEE. V lost 0 bases and J 5 bases, leaving 9 bases between the germline ends.